These 16 T cell receptor beta chains came from one sample sequenced in a study of blood T cell repertoires in COVID-19. Measured with immunoSEQ multiplex PCR; TCRdb has only the in-frame clones, and not every one. The sample consists of under 200,000 clones, more than 75% of them appearing once. The sequencing sample was made of peripheral blood. All receptors derive from a man between 50 and 59 years old who had recovered from COVID-19.

The chain couples TRBV11-2 to TRBJ1-1; the D gene is possibly TRBD1 (5 bases). Trimming cost V 1 base and J 6 bases, with 18 bases left between them. The germline gives CDR1 SGHAT, CDR2 FQNNGV. The CDR3 extends over 16 amino acids. The CDR3: CASSLAAGRVIAEAFF. The CDR3 DNA reads TGTGCCAGCAGCTTAGCGGCAGGGAGGGTGATTGCTGAAGCTTTCTTT.

The V gene is TRBV7-2, the J gene TRBJ1-1; tentatively, D is TRBD1 (6 bases). Trimming shortened V by 1 base and J by 0 bases, and 12 bases separated the two germline ends. The CDR3 sequence is 16 residues long. Germline V lookup: CDR1 SGHTA, CDR2 FQGNSA. CDR3 bases: TGTGCCAGCAGCTTAGTGGGGGGGCGCTTGAACACTGAAGCTTTCTTT. It yields the protein CASSLVGGRLNTEAFF.

The DNA for the CDR3 is TGTGCCAGCAGCCCCGGGACAAAGAACACTGAAGCTTTCTTT. Translating gives CASSPGTKNTEAFF. V and J are TRBV9 and TRBJ1-1; possible D gene TRBD1, 6 bases. This CDR3 has 14 amino acids. The ends were cut back, 4 bases at V and 1 base at J, with 11 bases in the middle. Germline lookup yields CDR1 SGDLS and CDR2 YYNGEE.

The chain uses TRBV7-9 and TRBJ1-2, with no clear D. Deletions cut 2 bases from V and 3 bases from J, with 7 bases between. The germline V gene encodes CDR1 SEHNR and CDR2 FQNEAQ (reference sequence). This CDR3 is built from 13 residues. The chain's CDR3 is CASSLRVDYGYTF. DNA for the CDR3: TGTGCCAGCAGCTTACGGGTCGACTATGGCTACACCTTC.

This clone ranks as medium-sized. The CDR3 nucleotides are TGTGCCAGCAGCTCCTTCACCGGGGAGCTGTTTTTT. It encodes CASSSFTGELFF. The chain links TRBV12-3 or TRBV12-4 to TRBJ2-2; D is uncertain. The CDR3 has 12 residues. V lost 6 bases, J lost 4 bases, and 6 bases lay in between.

V usage is TRBV2 and J usage is TRBJ1-5, with D unresolved. The CDR3 runs to 15 residues. Germline CDR1 reads SNHLY; CDR2 reads FYNNEI. V was trimmed by 7 bases and J by 3 bases, leaving 16 bases between them. CDR3 sequence: CASNPLGGSNQPQHF. In nucleotides, the CDR3 is TGTGCCAGCAACCCCCTCGGAGGGTCCAATCAGCCCCAGCATTTT.

This clone was observed a single time. CDR3 loop: CASSARVDNEQFF. The CDR3 DNA reads TGTGCCAGCAGCGCCAGGGTTGACAATGAGCAGTTCTTC. This chain joins TRBV14 and TRBJ2-1; maybe TRBD1 (5 bases). The CDR3 length is 13 residues. Trimming took off 5 bases at V and 5 bases at J, with 10 bases between the two ends. Germline-derived CDR1 and CDR2 are SGHDN and FVKESK.

This sequence joins TRBV19 and TRBJ2-7, with 7 bases that match TRBD1. J gave up 2 bases and V 6 bases, and 7 bases lay outside the gene matches. CDR1 LNHDA and CDR2 SQIVND come from the germline V gene (reference sequence). This CDR3 is built from 14 residues. The CDR3 sequence: CASRTSGTAYEQYF. CDR3 DNA: TGTGCCAGTAGGACATCCGGGACAGCCTACGAGCAGTACTTC. Supplemented by reference TRBV19 and TRBJ2-7, the full variable domain reads DGGITQSPKYLFRKEGQNVTLSCEQNLNHDAMYWYRQDPGQGLRLIYYSQIVNDFQKGDIAEGYSVSREKKESFPLTVTSAQKNPTAFYLCASRTSGTAYEQYFGPGTRLTVT.

As concerns this clone: The same CDR3 arises from other DNA sequences in this sample as well. This chain joins TRBV12-3 or TRBV12-4 and TRBJ1-2, with 7 nucleotides matching TRBD1. This CDR3 spans 13 amino acids. V lost 6 bases and J lost 2; bases outside the gene matches: 3. Written as DNA, the CDR3 is TGTGCCAGCAGCCTACAGGGGAACTATGGCTACACCTTC. It codes for CASSLQGNYGYTF.

The chain is built from TRBV7-3 and TRBJ2-1; 8 nucleotides agree with TRBD2. The junction had 10 bases not matched to a gene; V was cut back by 1 base and J by 2 bases. Germline V lookup: CDR1 SGHTA, CDR2 FQGTGA. The CDR3 has 18 amino acids. CDR3 DNA: TGTGCCAGCAGCTTAATCCGTAGCGGGACGGCACCCTACAATGAGCAGTTCTTC. Amino acid sequence: CASSLIRSGTAPYNEQFF.

The genes are TRBV10-3 and TRBJ2-5; D not resolved. Germline loops: CDR1 ENHRY, CDR2 SYGVKD. The length of the CDR3 is 13 residues. The V gene lost 3 bases and the J gene lost 1 base, with 6 bases spanning the gap. The CDR3 region is CAISDRPQETQYF. In nucleotides, the CDR3 is TGTGCCATCAGTGACAGGCCCCAAGAGACCCAGTACTTC.

The chain recombines TRBV5-5 with TRBJ1-5; tentatively, D is TRBD1 (5 bases). The CDR3 covers 17 residues. Germline V gene data show CDR1 as SGHKS and CDR2 as YYEKEE (reference sequence). V was trimmed by 0 bases and J by 2 bases, leaving 15 bases between them. CDR3 residues: CASSLGVLLQGNQPQHF. As DNA, the CDR3 is TGTGCCAGCAGCTTGGGGGTACTTCTACAGGGCAATCAGCCCCAGCATTTT.

The J gene is TRBJ1-2, the V gene TRBV9; TRBD1 matches 8 bases. The germline CDR1 and CDR2 sequences are SGDLS and YYNGEE. V gave up 3 bases and J gave up 3 bases; unmatched junction bases: 7. This CDR3 comprises 15 residues. CDR3 residues: CASSGRDRNYYGYTF. The CDR3 DNA follows: TGTGCCAGCAGCGGCCGGGACAGGAATTACTATGGCTACACCTTC.

CDR3 in amino acids: CATLRSRSYEQYF. CDR3 DNA: TGTGCCACCCTACGATCTAGAAGCTACGAGCAGTACTTC. The rearrangement links TRBV15 to TRBJ2-7; the D is unclear. V dropped 8 bases and J dropped 3 bases, with 14 bases sitting between them. Germline V gene sequence: CDR1 LNHNV, CDR2 YYDKDF (reference sequence). The CDR3 runs to 13 residues.

The V gene is TRBV27, the J gene TRBJ1-2; 10 bases align to TRBD1. Unmatched junction bases numbered 4, after V lost 1 base and J lost 8 bases. Per germline, CDR1 MNHEY and CDR2 SMNVEV (reference sequence). The CDR3 is made up of 14 amino acids. The CDR3 coding sequence is TGTGCCAGCAGTTTATACGGGACAGGGGACGGCTACACCTTC. The encoded protein is CASSLYGTGDGYTF.

The J gene is TRBJ2-1, the V gene TRBV7-3; D is ambiguous. The germline V gene has CDR1 SGHTA and CDR2 FQGTGA. The CDR3 sequence is 12 residues long. Trimming took off 5 bases at V and 4 bases at J, with 6 bases between the two ends. The CDR3 region has the DNA TGTGCCAGCAGCCTCGGGTACAATGAGCAGTTCTTC. Residues: CASSLGYNEQFF.